The rows below give T cell receptor beta chains drawn from one sample of a study of glioma-infiltrating T cells after dendritic cell vaccination. The data were produced by immunoSEQ multiplex PCR, yet TCRdb's version contains in-frame clones alone and is incomplete. The sample lists tens of thousands of clones, approximately 81% seen once, with 7.9% in the top ten. Sequencing was performed on blood, taken before dendritic cell vaccination. These receptors were taken from a human donor with glioblastoma. Each CDR3 is given without its conserved first and last residue. The D gene is left open where the match is weak.

j_call: TRBJ1-3
cdr3_length: 12
v_call: TRBV19
d_call: -
cdr3_aa: ASAQWSSGNTIY

j_call: TRBJ1-2
cdr3_length: 11
v_call: TRBV6-6
d_call: -
cdr3_aa: ASSYEAEDGYT

j_call: TRBJ1-1
cdr3_length: 13
v_call: TRBV5-4
d_call: -
cdr3_aa: ASSLELTTNTEAF

j_call: TRBJ2-3
cdr3_length: 12
v_call: TRBV19
d_call: TRBD1
cdr3_aa: ASSGTGGTDTQY

j_call: TRBJ2-5
cdr3_length: 12
v_call: TRBV6-6
d_call: -
cdr3_aa: ASSYREDRETQY

j_call: TRBJ1-1
cdr3_length: 14
v_call: TRBV7-2
d_call: -
cdr3_aa: ASSLAPTTMNTEAF

j_call: TRBJ1-1
cdr3_length: 14
v_call: TRBV6-5
d_call: -
cdr3_aa: ASSYDNGGGRTEAF

j_call: TRBJ1-1
cdr3_length: 12
v_call: TRBV6-5
d_call: -
cdr3_aa: ASSYSYSAAEAF

j_call: TRBJ2-7
cdr3_length: 11
v_call: TRBV11-3
d_call: -
cdr3_aa: ASSSLTSTEQY

j_call: TRBJ2-2
cdr3_length: 11
v_call: TRBV4-1
d_call: -
cdr3_aa: ASSQDFRGELF

j_call: TRBJ1-3
cdr3_length: 15
v_call: TRBV7-2
d_call: TRBD1
cdr3_aa: ASSRWRDSISGNTIY

j_call: TRBJ2-7
cdr3_length: 14
v_call: TRBV18
d_call: TRBD1
cdr3_aa: ASSLKKTGGLYEQY

j_call: TRBJ2-3
cdr3_length: 13
v_call: TRBV7-2
d_call: TRBD2
cdr3_aa: ASSRPGLATDTQY

j_call: TRBJ1-5
cdr3_length: 11
v_call: TRBV6-1
d_call: TRBD1
cdr3_aa: ASTDRGIQPQH

j_call: TRBJ2-7
cdr3_length: 11
v_call: TRBV18
d_call: -
cdr3_aa: ASSPIPGNEQY

j_call: TRBJ1-1
cdr3_length: 14
v_call: TRBV7-8
d_call: TRBD1
cdr3_aa: ASSPTGTGPNTEAF

j_call: TRBJ1-1
cdr3_length: 13
v_call: TRBV9
d_call: -
cdr3_aa: ASSSRTEMNTEAF

j_call: TRBJ1-3
cdr3_length: 13
v_call: TRBV30
d_call: -
cdr3_aa: AWSRTVNSGNTIY

j_call: TRBJ2-3
cdr3_length: 16
v_call: TRBV5-1
d_call: TRBD2
cdr3_aa: ASSLDPFSGGGTDTQY

j_call: TRBJ2-3
cdr3_length: 14
v_call: TRBV6-4
d_call: TRBD2
cdr3_aa: ASSDSPGGNTDTQY

j_call: TRBJ1-2
cdr3_length: 13
v_call: TRBV11-2
d_call: TRBD1
cdr3_aa: ASSLEGTGEDGYT

j_call: TRBJ1-1
cdr3_length: 16
v_call: TRBV5-8
d_call: TRBD1
cdr3_aa: ATIGGQIYVFENTEAF

j_call: TRBJ2-1
cdr3_length: 13
v_call: TRBV2
d_call: TRBD2
cdr3_aa: ASSERLAGYNEQF

j_call: TRBJ1-1
cdr3_length: 13
v_call: TRBV7-2
d_call: -
cdr3_aa: ASSLAATPNTEAF

j_call: TRBJ2-7
cdr3_length: 12
v_call: TRBV6-5
d_call: -
cdr3_aa: ASSHRDSKSEQY

j_call: TRBJ1-1
cdr3_length: 14
v_call: TRBV6-5
d_call: -
cdr3_aa: ASSFATGGARTEAF

j_call: TRBJ2-1
cdr3_length: 13
v_call: TRBV6-5
d_call: TRBD1
cdr3_aa: ASSRDREAYNEQF

j_call: TRBJ2-3
cdr3_length: 15
v_call: TRBV27
d_call: TRBD2
cdr3_aa: ASSRPGLAVNTDTQY